Listed below are T cell receptor beta chains from one sample, sequenced in a study of blood T cell repertoires in COVID-19. TCRdb keeps only in-frame clones here, not all; method: immunoSEQ multiplex PCR. Of some 300,000 clones in the sample, approximately 90% were seen once. The sequenced material came from PBMCs or T cells enriched from blood (not recorded which). The receptors derive from an older woman in a cohort exposed to, infected with or recovered from COVID-19 (not recorded which). Both conserved end residues are part of each CDR3. Fields, in order: CDR3 protein, CDR3 DNA, clone size, V gene, J gene, D gene. A D gene is named only where the DNA matches it firmly. Clone size is shown for a subset of rows, as once, few, many or a class of expanded clone.

CDR3aa: CASSALAGESSYEQYF
CDR3nt: TGTGCCAGCAGCGCGCTAGCGGGAGAAAGTTCCTACGAGCAGTACTTC
abundance: once
v_gene: TRBV9
j_gene: TRBJ2-7
d_gene: TRBD2

CDR3aa: CASSLLVLGSLGPEKLFF
CDR3nt: TGTGCCAGCAGTTTATTAGTACTGGGGTCCCTGGGGCCCGAAAAACTGTTTTTT
abundance: NA
v_gene: TRBV28
j_gene: TRBJ1-4
d_gene: NA

CDR3aa: CASSVELNTEAFF
CDR3nt: TGTGCCAGCAGCGTCGAGTTGAACACTGAAGCTTTCTTT
abundance: NA
v_gene: TRBV9
j_gene: TRBJ1-1
d_gene: NA

CDR3aa: CASSLYSGQGFSKNSNQPQHF
CDR3nt: TGCGCCAGCAGCTTGTATTCAGGACAGGGCTTCTCTAAAAATAGCAATCAGCCCCAGCATTTT
abundance: few
v_gene: TRBV5-1
j_gene: TRBJ1-5
d_gene: TRBD1

CDR3aa: CASSFLGAGNTIYF
CDR3nt: TGTGCCAGCAGTTTTTTAGGAGCTGGAAACACCATATATTTT
abundance: NA
v_gene: TRBV28
j_gene: TRBJ1-3
d_gene: NA

CDR3aa: CASSLADPSSGNTIYF
CDR3nt: TGTGCCAGCAGTTTAGCGGACCCAAGCTCTGGAAACACCATATATTTT
abundance: NA
v_gene: TRBV6-6
j_gene: TRBJ1-3
d_gene: NA

CDR3aa: CASSHGQGSHTEAFF
CDR3nt: TGTGCCAGCAGCCACGGACAGGGGTCGCACACTGAAGCTTTCTTT
abundance: NA
v_gene: TRBV7-9
j_gene: TRBJ1-1
d_gene: TRBD1

CDR3aa: CASSQDYRTGISGANVLTF
CDR3nt: TGCGCCAGCAGCCAAGATTATCGGACAGGGATCTCTGGGGCCAACGTCCTGACTTTC
abundance: NA
v_gene: TRBV4-3
j_gene: TRBJ2-6
d_gene: TRBD1

CDR3aa: CATSDRGSGANVLTF
CDR3nt: TGTGCCACCAGTGACAGGGGCTCTGGGGCCAACGTCCTGACTTTC
abundance: NA
v_gene: TRBV24-1
j_gene: TRBJ2-6
d_gene: NA

CDR3aa: CASSSQGQGRETQYF
CDR3nt: TGTGCCAGCAGTTCCCAGGGACAGGGGAGAGAGACCCAGTACTTC
abundance: few
v_gene: TRBV27
j_gene: TRBJ2-5
d_gene: TRBD1

CDR3aa: CATSSNSGRGEQYF
CDR3nt: TGTGCCACCAGCAGTAATAGCGGGAGGGGCGAGCAGTACTTC
abundance: NA
v_gene: TRBV15
j_gene: TRBJ2-7
d_gene: TRBD2

CDR3aa: CASSDYRDSATDTQYF
CDR3nt: TGTGCCAGCAGCGATTACCGGGACTCGGCCACAGATACGCAGTATTTT
abundance: NA
v_gene: TRBV14
j_gene: TRBJ2-3
d_gene: NA

CDR3aa: CASSSWSGRAGYEQFF
CDR3nt: TGTGCCAGCAGTTCATGGAGCGGGAGGGCCGGATATGAGCAGTTCTTC
abundance: NA
v_gene: TRBV28
j_gene: TRBJ2-1
d_gene: TRBD2

CDR3aa: CASSSTGSTDTQYF
CDR3nt: TGTGCCAGCAGTTCGACAGGTAGCACAGATACGCAGTATTTT
abundance: NA
v_gene: TRBV27
j_gene: TRBJ2-3
d_gene: NA

CDR3aa: CASSMGQGAYEQYF
CDR3nt: TGTGCCAGTAGTATGGGACAGGGTGCTTACGAGCAGTACTTC
abundance: NA
v_gene: TRBV19
j_gene: TRBJ2-7
d_gene: TRBD1

CDR3aa: CAMPGQGIHEQYF
CDR3nt: TGTGCCATGCCGGGACAGGGGATCCACGAGCAGTACTTC
abundance: NA
v_gene: TRBV19
j_gene: TRBJ2-7
d_gene: TRBD1

CDR3aa: CASSLIPTSPNEQFF
CDR3nt: TGTGCCAGCAGTTTAATCCCTACTAGCCCTAACGAGCAGTTCTTC
abundance: once
v_gene: TRBV27
j_gene: TRBJ2-1
d_gene: NA

CDR3aa: CASSTLGQSNSPLHF
CDR3nt: TGTGCCAGCAGTACTTTAGGACAGTCTAATTCACCCCTCCACTTT
abundance: NA
v_gene: TRBV2
j_gene: TRBJ1-6
d_gene: NA

CDR3aa: CASGQGNYGYTF
CDR3nt: TGTGCCAGCGGACAGGGGAACTATGGCTACACCTTC
abundance: NA
v_gene: TRBV28
j_gene: TRBJ1-2
d_gene: TRBD1

CDR3aa: CATSPRPGQVSMSGYNEQFF
CDR3nt: TGTGCCACCTCGCCGCGCCCGGGACAGGTATCAATGTCCGGATACAATGAGCAGTTCTTC
abundance: NA
v_gene: TRBV28
j_gene: TRBJ2-1
d_gene: TRBD1

CDR3aa: CAWSKGVNQPQHF
CDR3nt: TGTGCCTGGAGTAAGGGGGTCAATCAGCCCCAGCATTTT
abundance: NA
v_gene: TRBV30
j_gene: TRBJ1-5
d_gene: NA

CDR3aa: CASSSNALSGSSYNEQFF
CDR3nt: TGTGCCAGCAGCTCCAACGCCCTTAGCGGGAGCTCCTACAATGAGCAGTTCTTC
abundance: NA
v_gene: TRBV5-8
j_gene: TRBJ2-1
d_gene: TRBD2

CDR3aa: CASSFGEDEQFF
CDR3nt: TGTGCCAGCAGCTTCGGGGAGGATGAGCAGTTCTTC
abundance: NA
v_gene: TRBV7-6
j_gene: TRBJ2-1
d_gene: NA

CDR3aa: CTTSGSAYEQYF
CDR3nt: TGTACAACTAGCGGGAGCGCCTACGAGCAGTACTTC
abundance: NA
v_gene: TRBV9
j_gene: TRBJ2-7
d_gene: TRBD2

CDR3aa: CASSPSTGNEAFF
CDR3nt: TGTGCCAGCAGCCCTTCAACGGGAAATGAAGCTTTCTTT
abundance: NA
v_gene: TRBV4-2
j_gene: TRBJ1-1
d_gene: NA

CDR3aa: CASSSRTRRYNNEQFF
CDR3nt: TGTGCCAGCAGCTCCCGCACGAGAAGATATAACAATGAGCAGTTCTTC
abundance: NA
v_gene: TRBV7-2
j_gene: TRBJ2-1
d_gene: NA

CDR3aa: CASSSQALFPGRGSPLHF
CDR3nt: TGTGCCAGCAGCTCCCAAGCTCTTTTTCCGGGTCGTGGTTCACCCCTCCACTTT
abundance: NA
v_gene: TRBV11-2
j_gene: TRBJ1-6
d_gene: NA

CDR3aa: CASSWSNDRETEAFF
CDR3nt: TGTGCTAGCAGCTGGAGCAACGACAGGGAAACTGAAGCTTTCTTT
abundance: NA
v_gene: TRBV7-7
j_gene: TRBJ1-1
d_gene: TRBD1

CDR3aa: CASSERASGSIYEQYF
CDR3nt: TGTGCCAGCAGTGAAAGGGCTAGCGGGAGTATCTACGAGCAGTACTTC
abundance: once
v_gene: TRBV2
j_gene: TRBJ2-7
d_gene: TRBD2

CDR3aa: CASRRDRDGSQPQHF
CDR3nt: TGTGCCAGCAGACGTGACAGGGATGGGAGTCAGCCCCAGCATTTT
abundance: NA
v_gene: TRBV28
j_gene: TRBJ1-5
d_gene: TRBD1

CDR3aa: CASSYSGGVQPQHF
CDR3nt: TGTGCCAGCAGTTACTCAGGGGGCGTTCAGCCCCAGCATTTT
abundance: NA
v_gene: TRBV6-5
j_gene: TRBJ1-5
d_gene: TRBD1

CDR3aa: CAISGGDLNTEAFF
CDR3nt: TGTGCCATCAGTGGGGGCGATCTGAACACTGAAGCTTTCTTT
abundance: NA
v_gene: TRBV10-3
j_gene: TRBJ1-1
d_gene: NA

CDR3aa: CASSIGLARLSSHNEQFF
CDR3nt: TGTGCCAGTAGTATCGGACTAGCGAGACTATCATCCCACAATGAGCAGTTCTTC
abundance: NA
v_gene: TRBV19
j_gene: TRBJ2-1
d_gene: TRBD2

CDR3aa: CASSPLDRGAPFYGYTF
CDR3nt: TGTGCCAGCAGCCCCTTGGACAGGGGGGCTCCCTTCTATGGCTACACCTTC
abundance: few
v_gene: TRBV28
j_gene: TRBJ1-2
d_gene: TRBD1

CDR3aa: CAISANPGTSGSSFRSEQFF
CDR3nt: TGTGCCATCAGTGCGAACCCAGGGACTAGCGGGAGTAGCTTTAGGAGTGAGCAGTTCTTC
abundance: NA
v_gene: TRBV10-3
j_gene: TRBJ2-1
d_gene: TRBD2

CDR3aa: CASSVGTSGNYEQFF
CDR3nt: TGTGCCAGCAGCGTTGGGACTAGCGGGAACTATGAGCAGTTCTTC
abundance: NA
v_gene: TRBV9
j_gene: TRBJ2-1
d_gene: TRBD2

CDR3aa: CASSIVGTGLYGYTF
CDR3nt: TGTGCCAGTAGTATCGTCGGGACAGGGCTATATGGCTACACCTTC
abundance: NA
v_gene: TRBV19
j_gene: TRBJ1-2
d_gene: TRBD1

CDR3aa: CASSLEGDRGFGSPLHF
CDR3nt: TGTGCCAGCAGCTTAGAGGGAGACAGGGGGTTTGGTTCACCCCTCCACTTT
abundance: NA
v_gene: TRBV7-9
j_gene: TRBJ1-6
d_gene: TRBD1

CDR3aa: CAWSGGIDQPQHF
CDR3nt: TGTGCCTGGAGTGGAGGGATAGATCAGCCCCAGCATTTT
abundance: once
v_gene: TRBV30
j_gene: TRBJ1-5
d_gene: NA

CDR3aa: CASSLTSGLLGQGYYGYTF
CDR3nt: TGTGCCAGCAGCTTAACGTCGGGATTGCTGGGACAGGGATACTATGGCTACACCTTC
abundance: NA
v_gene: TRBV7-3
j_gene: TRBJ1-2
d_gene: TRBD1

CDR3aa: CSVDSSGRETQYF
CDR3nt: TGCAGCGTTGATTCTAGCGGGAGGGAGACCCAGTACTTC
abundance: NA
v_gene: TRBV29-1
j_gene: TRBJ2-5
d_gene: TRBD2

CDR3aa: CAIRTSGSVNEQFF
CDR3nt: TGTGCCATTAGGACTAGCGGGAGTGTCAATGAGCAGTTCTTC
abundance: NA
v_gene: TRBV10-3
j_gene: TRBJ2-1
d_gene: TRBD2

CDR3aa: CASSRDWSSPLHF
CDR3nt: TGTGCCAGCAGCAGGGACTGGAGTTCACCCCTCCACTTT
abundance: NA
v_gene: TRBV7-2
j_gene: TRBJ1-6
d_gene: NA

CDR3aa: CASSPHLQGFNQPQHF
CDR3nt: TGTGCCAGTAGTCCGCATCTACAGGGGTTCAATCAGCCCCAGCATTTT
abundance: NA
v_gene: TRBV19
j_gene: TRBJ1-5
d_gene: TRBD1